Presented here are 16 T cell receptor beta chains from one specimen sequenced in a study of blood T cell repertoires in COVID-19 (dated by TCRdb to about 2020). The library came from the immunoSEQ multiplex PCR assay. TCRdb mirrors the immuneACCESS table, restricted to in-frame sequences. Some clones are absent from its copies; in checked studies, under half trace to an unresolved V gene, and the reason for the others is unknown. The sample records some 310,000 clones, 80% to 90% of which are singletons. 1% of the sample is taken by the ten largest. Source material: peripheral blood. The receptors derive from a man aged 50 or older with active or convalescent COVID-19.

This chain connects TRBV18 to TRBJ1-4; a weak D match, TRBD1 (5 bases). The CDR3 has 17 residues. The germline V gene encodes CDR1 KGHSH and CDR2 LQKENI. V was shortened by 8 bases and J by 14 bases, with 33 bases between the two germline ends. The CDR3: CASPSLLGGSPGLLLFF. In nucleotides, the CDR3 is TGTGCCAGCCCATCATTACTTGGGGGGTCCCCCGGACTCCTTCTGTTTTTT.

The sample holds one count of this clone. This chain joins TRBV6-6 and TRBJ1-3; 8 bases are shared with TRBD1. Trimming cost V 4 bases and J 4 bases; bases outside gene matches: 3. The CDR3 covers 14 residues. Germline V lookup: CDR1 MNHNY, CDR2 SVGAGI (reference sequence). The CDR3, as DNA: TGTGCCAGCAGTTTGGACAGGGCAGGAAACACCATATATTTT. Protein product: CASSLDRAGNTIYF.

The chain has TRBV19 and TRBJ1-5, with 9 bases identical to TRBD1. Germline trimming cut 11 bases from V and 4 bases from J; bases unmatched to any gene: 6. Per germline, CDR1 LNHDA and CDR2 SQIVND (reference sequence). CDR3 length: 13 amino acids. CDR3 coding DNA: TGTGCCGGTGGGGACAGGGTTAATCAGCCCCAGCATTTT. Protein product: CAGGDRVNQPQHF.

This clone has only one observation. The CDR3 nucleotides are TGTGCCTGGATTCGGGGTCCTGGAAACACCATATATTTT. It translates to CAWIRGPGNTIYF. This chain links TRBV30 with TRBJ1-3; D gene unclear. V gave up 4 bases and J gave up 2 bases, with 9 bases separating them. CDR1 and CDR2 from the germline V gene are GTSNPN and SVGIG (reference sequence). This CDR3 is 13 amino acids long.

This rearrangement joins TRBV28 to TRBJ2-1, with 10 bases that match TRBD1. V was clipped by 6 bases and J by 15 bases; unmatched bases: 14. The CDR3 extends over 14 amino acids. Germline V lookup: CDR1 MDHEN, CDR2 SYDVKM. The CDR3 DNA sequence: TGTGCCAGCAGGTCCGGGACAGGGGCCAATCAGGGGTTCTTC. It specifies CASRSGTGANQGFF.

The J gene is TRBJ1-1, the V gene TRBV4-1, with D tentatively TRBD1 (5 bases). The CDR3 consists of 14 residues. The V gene's germline CDR1 is MGHRA and CDR2 YSYEKL. Trimming cost V 3 bases and J 0 bases, with 8 bases left between them. CDR3 in amino acids: CASSQVGVNTEAFF. In DNA, the CDR3 is TGCGCCAGCAGCCAGGTAGGGGTGAACACTGAAGCTTTCTTT.

This clone was seen only once. The chain carries TRBV2 and TRBJ2-5, with 8 nucleotides matching TRBD1. Germline V CDR1 and CDR2: SNHLY, FYNNEI. The CDR3 contains 14 residues. V gave up 3 bases and J gave up 2 bases; unmatched junction bases: 2. Written as DNA, the CDR3 is TGTGCCAGCAGTGAGACAGGGGTTCAAGAGACCCAGTACTTC. It yields the protein CASSETGVQETQYF.

The chain carries TRBV6-6 and TRBJ2-7; D is unclear. The germline V gene encodes CDR1 MNHNY and CDR2 SVGAGI (reference sequence). V was shortened by 4 bases and J by 3 bases, with 16 bases between the two germline ends. CDR3 length: 15 amino acids. CDR3 DNA: TGTGCCAGCAGTTTCAGCCCTTTAGAGGTCTACGAGCAGTACTTC. Encoded protein: CASSFSPLEVYEQYF.

The chain employs TRBV28 and TRBJ1-6, with D perhaps TRBD1 (6 bases). V lost 3 bases and J lost 7, with 10 bases in between. Germline V gene sequence: CDR1 MDHEN, CDR2 SYDVKM. The CDR3 runs to 14 residues. Written as DNA, the CDR3 is TGTGCCAGCAGTTTGAACAGGGAAAATTCACCCCTCCACTTT. This gives the protein CASSLNRENSPLHF.

The chain recombines TRBV7-3 with TRBJ2-1; 15 positions match TRBD2. Trimming removed 5 bases from V and 7 bases from J; junction bases left unmatched: 9. The CDR3 covers 17 residues. Per germline, CDR1 SGHTA and CDR2 FQGTGA. CDR3 in amino acids: CASSPQPGLAGGNEQFF. DNA of the CDR3: TGTGCCAGCAGCCCGCAGCCCGGACTAGCGGGAGGGAATGAGCAGTTCTTC.

This clone was detected a few times. The rearrangement joins TRBV2 to TRBJ2-5, with TRBD2 identical over 9 bases. The CDR3 loop spans 15 amino acids. From germline, CDR1 is SNHLY and CDR2 FYNNEI. With 4 bases clipped from V and 4 bases from J, the junction kept 7 bases outside the gene matches. CDR3 bases: TGTGCCAGCAGTGTGGAGGCTAGCGGGACAGAGACCCAGTACTTC. This encodes CASSVEASGTETQYF.

The chain employs TRBV6-5 and TRBJ2-7; D not certain. This CDR3 is built from 13 residues. Looked up from germline, CDR1 is MNHEY and CDR2 is SVGAGI. The ends were cut back, 5 bases at V and 2 bases at J, with 10 bases in the middle. CDR3 in DNA: TGTGCCAGCAGTCCCCCGGTCCCCTACGAGCAGTACTTC. This sequence encodes CASSPPVPYEQYF.

This clone has just one count. The identical CDR3 is also encoded by other nucleotide sequences in the sample. The CDR3 DNA reads TGCGCCAGCAGTTCCCAGGGGGCAACTAATGAAAAACTGTTTTTT. This sequence encodes CASSSQGATNEKLFF. The chain recombines TRBV5-1 with TRBJ1-4; 7 bases are a match to TRBD1. The CDR3 runs to 15 residues. The J segment lost 0 bases and the V segment lost 5 bases, leaving 4 bases of the junction unmatched. Germline CDR1 SGHRS, CDR2 YFSETQ.

The rearrangement joins TRBV6-2 or TRBV6-3 to TRBJ1-2, with 7 bases fitting TRBD1. Germline V gene lookup returns CDR1 MNHEY and CDR2 SVGEGT. V dropped 5 bases and J dropped 8; count of bases not matched to a gene: 17. This CDR3 contains 16 residues. CDR3 DNA sequence: TGTGCCAGCAGTCGAACCGGGACAGCCTCATCGGGCGGCTACACCTTC. Its protein product is CASSRTGTASSGGYTF.

This clone was counted between two and nine times. The CDR3 sequence is CASNRTGDMNTEAFF. For the CDR3, the DNA is TGTGCCAGCAACCGGACAGGGGACATGAACACTGAAGCTTTCTTT. The rearrangement links TRBV3-1 (or the pseudogene TRBV3-2) to TRBJ1-1, with 9 bases fitting TRBD1. Germline CDR1 and CDR2: LGHDT and YNNKEL (reference sequence). The CDR3 has 15 amino acids. The J segment lost 0 bases and the V segment lost 7 bases, leaving 6 bases of the junction unmatched.

This clone was detected once. V is TRBV6-6 and J is TRBJ1-2; tentatively, D is TRBD1 (5 bases). Germline CDR1 and CDR2: MNHNY and SVGAGI (reference sequence). Trimming took off 7 bases at V and 0 bases at J, with 12 bases between the two ends. The length of the CDR3 is 14 residues. CDR3 bases: TGTGCCAGCACCCTCTCGGGGGCTAACTATGGCTACACCTTC. Amino acids: CASTLSGANYGYTF.